The 20 T cell receptor beta chains below were found in one sample sequenced in a study of beta chain features in type 1 diabetes. Study-wide results and limits: For Type 1 diabetes patients, all four CD4+ subsets carried TCRB CDR3s that were moderately but significantly shorter.

These receptors' antigens are unknown. Since all of the isolated RNA was reverse transcribed, expressed TCRB transcripts were what got sequenced. Data came from immunoSEQ multiplex PCR; TCRdb stores just in-frame clones and leaves some out. The data contain roughly 100,000 clones, under 30% of them singletons. Sequencing used central memory CD4+ T cells from blood. Receptors were obtained from a woman younger than 30 with type 1 diabetes.

The rearrangement links TRBV5-4 to TRBJ1-2, with TRBD1 as a possible D gene (5 bases). Germline assignment: CDR1 SGHNT and CDR2 YYREEE (reference sequence). Trimming cost V 1 base and J 6 bases, with 13 bases left between them. The CDR3 consists of 14 residues. CDR3 nucleotide sequence: TGTGCCAGCAGCTTGAGTCAGGGTCAGGATGGCTACACCTTC. It codes for CASSLSQGQDGYTF.

This chain links TRBV29-1 with TRBJ1-2; a weak D match, TRBD1 (5 bases). The CDR3 loop spans 14 amino acids. Germline loops: CDR1 SQVTM, CDR2 ANQGSEA. V gave up 3 bases and J gave up 3 bases, with 14 bases separating them. CDR3 sequence: CSVDPTGGDYGYTF. The CDR3 DNA is TGCAGCGTTGACCCCACGGGGGGAGACTATGGCTACACCTTC.

This clone was counted between two and nine times. The rearrangement uses TRBV6-1 and TRBJ2-2; D ambiguous. The germline V and J ends were trimmed by 8 bases and 4 bases, with 14 bases remaining between them. This CDR3 is 14 amino acids long. Germline-derived CDR1 and CDR2 are MNHNS and SASEGT. As DNA, the CDR3 is TGTGCCAGCTTGCGCGCCCGGTCCACCGGGGAGCTGTTTTTT. As protein: CASLRARSTGELFF.

This clone was detected only once. The rearrangement links TRBV28 to TRBJ1-2; D is ambiguous. Germline loops: CDR1 MDHEN, CDR2 SYDVKM. This CDR3 contains 13 residues. Trimming removed 8 bases at V and 8 bases at J, with 18 bases between. CDR3 coding DNA: TGTGCCAGCGCGGAGGGAGCCTTGGGGGGCTACACCTTC. Its translation: CASAEGALGGYTF.

This clone has only a few counts. The chain links TRBV4-3 to TRBJ1-2; unclear D gene. The ends were cut back, 1 base at V and 4 bases at J, with 7 bases in the middle. CDR3 size: 13 residues. Per germline, CDR1 LGHNA and CDR2 YSLEER. CDR3 amino acids: CASSQAGIYGYTF. For the CDR3, the DNA is TGCGCCAGCAGCCAAGCGGGTATCTATGGCTACACCTTC.

The sample holds a few counts of this clone. This rearrangement joins TRBV10-1 to TRBJ2-3, with D perhaps matching TRBD1 (6 bases). V lost 9 bases, J lost 2 bases, and 15 bases lay in between. This CDR3 contains 14 residues. Germline loops: CDR1 WNHNN, CDR2 SYGVQD (reference sequence). CDR3 sequence: CASSRDTNTDTQYF. CDR3 bases: TGCGCCAGTTCACGGGACACCAACACAGATACGCAGTATTTT.

This clone was found a few times. This rearrangement joins TRBV30 to TRBJ2-2; 9 nucleotides align to TRBD2. The CDR3 extends over 14 amino acids. From germline, CDR1 is GTSNPN and CDR2 SVGIG (reference sequence). V was pared by 4 bases and J by 5 bases, with 5 bases of the junction left unmatched. The CDR3 bases are TGTGCCTGGACCGGGACTAGCAGTACCGGGGAGCTGTTTTTT. This encodes CAWTGTSSTGELFF.

The gene calls are TRBV5-1 and TRBJ2-1; 12 bases fit TRBD2. V lost 0 bases, J lost 7 bases, and 8 bases stayed unmatched. The CDR3 is made up of 17 amino acids. The germline V gene has CDR1 SGHRS and CDR2 YFSETQ. The CDR3 DNA reads as TGCGCCAGCAGCTTGGCCCCGCTAGCGGGAGGGGCAAATGAGCAGTTCTTC. It codes for CASSLAPLAGGANEQFF.

The chain is built from TRBV7-2 and TRBJ2-2; 10 bases are a match to TRBD2. Germline CDR1 SGHTA, CDR2 FQGNSA. Trimming at V came to 5 bases and at J to 4 bases, leaving 10 bases not matched to a gene. CDR3 size: 17 residues. This CDR3 reads CASSTRLAGEGTGELFF. CDR3 sequence (DNA): TGTGCCAGCAGCACCCGCCTAGCGGGAGAAGGCACCGGGGAGCTGTTTTTT. Filled out from reference TRBV7-2 and TRBJ2-2, the complete variable domain reads GAGVSQSPSNKVTEKGKDVELRCDPISGHTALYWYRQSLGQGLEFLIYFQGNSAPDKSGLPSDRFSAERTGGSVSTLTIQRTQQEDSAVYLCASSTRLAGEGTGELFFGEGSRLTVL.

This clone was counted once. This sequence joins TRBV18 and TRBJ1-1; TRBD1 is a possible D gene (6 bases). Trimming pared 4 bases from V and 7 bases from J, leaving 10 bases between. CDR3 length: 12 amino acids. Germline values: CDR1 KGHSH, CDR2 LQKENI. CDR3 in DNA: TGTGCCAGCTCACTTGGACAGATTGAAGCTTTCTTT. It specifies CASSLGQIEAFF. Filled out from reference TRBV18 and TRBJ1-1, the complete variable domain reads NAGVMQNPRHLVRRRGQEARLRCSPMKGHSHVYWYRQLPEEGLKFMVYLQKENIIDESGMPKERFSAEFPKEGPSILRIQQVVRGDSAAYFCASSLGQIEAFFGQGTRLTVV.

The CDR3 DNA is TGTGCCAGCAGCGGGCGGACTAGCGGGAGGGGCGCGTGGGACAATGAGCAGTTCTTC. It specifies CASSGRTSGRGAWDNEQFF. The V gene is TRBV5-6, the J gene TRBJ2-1; TRBD2 matches 15 bases. The junction had 13 bases not matched to a gene; V was cut back by 4 bases and J by 5 bases. This CDR3 region has 19 residues. From germline, CDR1 is SGHDT and CDR2 YYEEEE.

This clone was counted many times. The chain combines TRBV7-3 with TRBJ2-1, with a weak D call TRBD2 (5 bases). With 4 bases removed from V and 10 bases from J, the gap between germline ends came to 14 bases. Germline V gives CDR1 SGHTA, CDR2 FQGTGA. The CDR3 spans 13 residues. The CDR3 DNA sequence: TGTGCCAGCAGCTCACAAGAAGGACTCGAGCAGTTCTTC. It encodes CASSSQEGLEQFF.

V is TRBV7-2 and J is TRBJ2-3, with D perhaps matching TRBD2 (6 bases). This CDR3 is 16 amino acids long. Germline values: CDR1 SGHTA, CDR2 FQGNSA. V dropped 4 bases and J dropped 3 bases, with 17 bases sitting between them. The CDR3 loop reads CASSSEGRSTTDTQYF. CDR3 coding DNA: TGTGCCAGCAGCTCAGAGGGGAGGAGTACGACAGATACGCAGTATTTT.

The V call is TRBV4-3, the J call TRBJ1-2, with TRBD1 identical over 8 bases. The V segment lost 4 bases and the J segment 6 bases; nucleotides outside the gene matches: 4. The CDR3 consists of 13 residues. The germline gives CDR1 LGHNA, CDR2 YSLEER. The CDR3 protein is CASSPQTGDGYTF. Written as DNA, the CDR3 is TGCGCCAGCAGCCCCCAGACAGGGGATGGCTACACCTTC.

This clone was detected a few times. V gene TRBV7-9 combines with J gene TRBJ2-1; a possible D gene is TRBD2 (6 bases). This CDR3 is built from 15 residues. V lost 5 bases and J 2 bases, leaving 13 bases between the germline ends. CDR1 is SEHNR and CDR2 is FQNEAQ in the germline V gene (reference sequence). CDR3 nucleotide sequence: TGTGCCAGCAGCCCCCGCGGGAACGCCTACAATGAGCAGTTCTTC. Protein product: CASSPRGNAYNEQFF.

In this sample, this clone turned up a few times. V usage is TRBV18 and J usage is TRBJ2-3; D uncertain. The CDR3 spans 15 residues. Germline loops: CDR1 KGHSH, CDR2 LQKENI. The V and J ends lost 3 bases and 2 bases respectively, with 12 bases between them. CDR3 loop: CASSPKAPATDTQYF. The CDR3, as DNA: TGTGCCAGCTCACCTAAAGCGCCCGCCACAGATACGCAGTATTTT. Supplemented by reference TRBV18 and TRBJ2-3, the full variable domain reads NAGVMQNPRHLVRRRGQEARLRCSPMKGHSHVYWYRQLPEEGLKFMVYLQKENIIDESGMPKERFSAEFPKEGPSILRIQQVVRGDSAAYFCASSPKAPATDTQYFGPGTRLTVL.

The chain uses TRBV6-5 and TRBJ2-3; D not certain. Germline CDR1 is MNHEY and CDR2 is SVGAGI. CDR3 length: 14 amino acids. V lost 5 bases and J 1 base, leaving 10 bases between the germline ends. The CDR3 DNA is TGTGCCAGCAGTCCCTTTATCGGCACAGATACGCAGTATTTT. This sequence encodes CASSPFIGTDTQYF.

A few counts support this clone. The genes are TRBV6-5 and TRBJ2-7; D is possibly TRBD1 (5 bases). The CDR3 covers 14 residues. Looked up from germline, CDR1 is MNHEY and CDR2 is SVGAGI. V lost 5 bases and J 2 bases, leaving 13 bases between the germline ends. Written as DNA, the CDR3 is TGTGCCAGCAGTAGTCCTCGGACACCCTACGAGCAGTACGTC. It encodes CASSSPRTPYEQYV.

The chain carries TRBV14 and TRBJ2-1; D remains ambiguous. V was trimmed by 4 bases and J by 6 bases, leaving 10 bases between them. CDR1 SGHDN and CDR2 FVKESK come from the germline V gene. The length of the CDR3 is 13 residues. CDR3: CASSRSVRNEQFF. The CDR3 coding sequence is TGTGCCAGCAGCCGATCGGTCCGCAATGAGCAGTTCTTC.

The J gene is TRBJ2-2, the V gene TRBV5-5, with D tentatively TRBD1 (6 bases). CDR1 is SGHKS and CDR2 is YYEKEE in the germline V gene (reference sequence). V lost 2 bases and J lost 4, with 12 bases in between. The CDR3 totals 15 residues. The CDR3 protein is CASSLRDTFTGELFF. The CDR3 nucleotides read TGTGCCAGCAGCTTACGGGACACATTCACCGGGGAGCTGTTTTTT. Full variable domain (rest looked up from reference TRBV5-5 and TRBJ2-2): DAGVTQSPTHLIKTRGQQVTLRCSPISGHKSVSWYQQVLGQGPQFIFQYYEKEERGRGNFPDRFSARQFPNYSSELNVNALLLGDSALYLCASSLRDTFTGELFFGEGSRLTVL.